The entry below gives a single TCR beta chain sequence along with its context. This receptor's antigen is unknown. There are no base qualities to consult, and no much larger clone falls within one base. These data belong to a study of blood T cells in healthy people across ages (dated by TCRdb to between 2014 and 2017). With respect to the entire study: In model experiments, roughly one uniquely barcoded TCR beta cDNA molecule per two T cells was captured by template switching. Donors were grouped into four age groups: young (average roughly 15 years), middle-aged (around 39), aged (around 66) and long-lived (about 82). To avoid experimental bias, donors of different ages were distributed randomly across sequencing lanes. The study measured age-related changes in TCR beta repertoire diversity using deep sequencing normalized with unique cDNA molecular identifiers. Two additional independent replicas of 1 million unique cDNA reads from the same blood draw were analyzed for two donors (one aged 18 to 29 and one aged 80 or older). Study-wide conclusions, independent of this receptor: Estimates of total diversity based on one million sequenced T cells were considered lower bounds and underestimates. The percentage of naive T cells measured by flow cytometry correlated strongly with observed TCR beta diversity. Observed TCR beta diversity per million T cells fell roughly linearly with age, and a significant reduction was already apparent by age roughly 40. Conclusive comparison of naive and antigen-experienced compartments was prevented by the profiling of bulk unsorted PBMCs. Compared with the aged group, the long-lived group had more naive CD4+ T cells, fewer expanded clones and increased TCR diversity, suggesting age selection. Because donor CMV infection status was unknown, age-related changes in expanded clonotypes were potentially confounded.

According to the germline V gene, CDR1 reads SGHTA and CDR2 reads FQGNSA. From the cysteine through the phenylalanine, the CDR3 covers 13 amino acids. The only DNA kept is the CDR3, 39 bases in frame from the first base. The junction shows trimming of 7 bases on V and 0 bases on J, and the gene matches do not reach 1 base of it. The method was 5' RACE. This sample was sequenced with an Illumina HiSeq 2500. The second PCR ran for about 6 to 11 cycles and used a J-beta primer mix along with a sample-barcoded 5' primer. A template-switch 5' adaptor carrying 12 random nucleotides introduced a unique molecular identifier onto each TCR beta cDNA molecule. Each sample yielded at least 2.5 million CDR3-containing paired-end reads. First-strand cDNA was synthesized from all RNA with the Mint cDNA synthesis kit, primed by a TRBC-specific oligonucleotide. Following uracil-DNA glycosylase treatment, all cDNA underwent a first 18-cycle PCR with the universal primers M1SS and BC2_uni_R. The original pipeline was this. Normalization of each sample was performed by random selection of 1 million high-quality reads, each carrying a distinct molecular identifier. Reads sharing molecular identifiers were discarded rather than binned into consensus sequences. MiTCR, set to a Q25 quality threshold and the strictest error-elimination algorithm, was used for CDR3 identification, clonotype clustering and error correction. A nonparametric unseen species model with Euler transformation was used to estimate a lower bound on total TCR beta diversity. TCRdb reran the public reads through fastp at Q25 and MiXCR, keeping productive beta chains. Records with the same CDR3 protein are collapsed into one entry carrying the most frequent genes and DNA. The authors' filters were not applied to this entry. Present in this sample are 1.5 million to 2 million distinct CDR3 sequences, 40% to 55% of which were seen just once. Over 2% of the sample is taken by the ten largest.

Systemically healthy Caucasian individuals from Russia, some 36 in total and aged 6 to 90 years, were included as donors. Around 10 milliliters of peripheral blood were collected from each donor into EDTA-treated Vacutainer tubes. Ficoll-Paque density-gradient centrifugation was used to isolate PBMCs, with at least 6.5 million obtained per sample. Trizol reagent was used to extract total RNA from PBMCs, with at least 5.5 micrograms per sample. For every donor, flow cytometry on a PBMC aliquot measured the percentage of naive CD45RAhigh/CD27high T cells. The source is a woman aged 40 to 55 in good health. The chain links TRBV7-2 with TRBJ2-3; TRBD1 agrees with 7 junctional bases. The sequencing sample was made of blood. Read as DNA, the sequence is TGTGCCAGCATGGGACAGAGCACAGATACGCAGTATTTT. It encodes CASMGQSTDTQYF.